This TCR beta chain appears in the sequencing data of a study of T-cell memory formation after mild COVID-19. General study points: Researchers report contracting CD4+ clones mostly in CM and EM, with CD8+ clones in EMRA. CD4/CD8 balance characterized clones contracting day 15 to 85, and CD4+ skew characterized later expanders.

This clonotype was found a few times. What it binds is not known. The CDR3 is 16 amino acids. Germline V gives CDR1 LGHNA, CDR2 YNFKEQ. V gave up 0 bases and J gave up 4 bases, with 13 bases separating them. Sample barcodes and UMIs were carried by the TCR alpha and TCR beta cDNA libraries that 5'RACE generated with constant-segment primers. TCRdb called the 5' RACE reads again in MiXCR, with one record for every CDR3 protein. There are 200,000 to 300,000 distinct CDR3 sequences in the sample; over 8.5% occur only once, and approximately 20% lies in the top ten. Sequences were obtained from PBMCs or a T cell subset sorted from them (not recorded which). This sequence joins TRBV4-2 and TRBJ2-1; D is tentatively TRBD1 or TRBD2 (6 bases each). The receptor's source is a man aged 18 to 35 who had mild COVID-19 (a few samples of this study predate the infection). Cell type and time point are not known. Written as DNA, the CDR3 is TGTGCCAGCAGCCAAGATCCGGGGGCAGGGTACAATGAGCAGTTCTTC. Protein: CASSQDPGAGYNEQFF.